A selection of T cell receptor beta chains follows, all from one sample in a study of cytomegalovirus exposure and HLA in healthy donors. Repertoires were generated with immunoSEQ multiplex PCR, while TCRdb's copy carries only in-frame clones and drops some. The sample holds 80,000 to 100,000 clones, more than 85% seen once. Sequencing used PBMCs. The receptor set was obtained from a man aged 18-30 years in good health and CMV-seropositive. CDR3s include the opening cysteine and the closing phenylalanine or tryptophan. The D gene is left open where the match is weak. Clone size, where shown, is once, few, many, or a class for clones that have expanded.

clone size,D gene,V gene,J gene,CDR3 protein,CDR3 DNA
-,TRBD2,TRBV6-1,TRBJ2-2,CASSEALAGGTGELFF,TGTGCCAGCAGTGAAGCCTTAGCGGGGGGGACCGGGGAGCTGTTTTTT
-,TRBD1,TRBV14,TRBJ2-2,CASSQWGTGNTGELFF,TGTGCCAGCAGCCAATGGGGGACAGGGAACACCGGGGAGCTGTTTTTT
-,TRBD2,TRBV9,TRBJ2-1,CASSVLGLAGGQNEQFF,TGTGCCAGCAGCGTACTAGGTTTAGCGGGGGGGCAGAATGAGCAGTTCTTC
-,TRBD2,TRBV15,TRBJ2-7,CATSRALAGGYEQYF,TGTGCCACCAGCAGGGCACTAGCGGGAGGCTACGAGCAGTACTTC
-,TRBD2,TRBV5-4,TRBJ2-1,CASSLEGGRSAEQFF,TGTGCCAGCAGCTTGGAGGGCGGGAGATCGGCTGAGCAGTTCTTC
-,-,TRBV5-1,TRBJ2-1,CASSFEQYNEQFF,TGCGCCAGCAGCTTTGAACAGTACAATGAGCAGTTCTTC
-,-,TRBV27,TRBJ1-1,CASSFSGQEAFF,TGTGCCAGCAGTTTCTCGGGACAAGAAGCTTTCTTT
-,-,TRBV7-9,TRBJ2-5,CASSLGGAGETQYF,TGTGCCAGCAGCTTAGGCGGGGCTGGGGAGACCCAGTACTTC
-,-,TRBV4-3,TRBJ2-7,CASSQDSTGLSYEQYF,TGCGCCAGCAGCCAAGACTCTACAGGGTTGAGCTACGAGCAGTACTTC
-,-,TRBV5-6,TRBJ2-5,CASSLDLQETQYF,TGTGCCAGCAGCTTGGATCTGCAAGAGACCCAGTACTTC
-,TRBD2,TRBV7-2,TRBJ2-5,CASSSIRRGGFQETQYF,TGTGCCAGCAGCTCAATCCGGCGGGGGGGCTTCCAAGAGACCCAGTACTTC
-,TRBD1,TRBV4-3,TRBJ2-1,CASSPDRGTYSYNEQFF,TGCGCCAGCAGCCCCGACAGGGGGACTTACTCCTACAATGAGCAGTTCTTC
few,TRBD2,TRBV7-8,TRBJ2-3,CASSLPSGADTQYF,TGTGCCAGCAGCTTACCTAGCGGGGCAGATACGCAGTATTTT
-,-,TRBV9,TRBJ2-1,CASSVGGGSNEQFF,TGTGCCAGCAGCGTAGGAGGTGGGAGCAATGAGCAGTTCTTC
-,TRBD2,TRBV7-2,TRBJ2-5,CASSTGLAGGRQETQYF,TGTGCCAGCTCTACGGGACTAGCGGGGGGACGACAAGAGACCCAGTACTTC
-,TRBD2,TRBV5-6,TRBJ2-1,CASSPGLAGQPYNEQFF,TGTGCCAGCAGCCCGGGACTAGCGGGGCAACCCTACAATGAGCAGTTCTTC
-,-,TRBV19,TRBJ2-7,CASSIVLTRRTYEQYF,TGTGCCAGTAGTATCGTTCTTACTAGAAGAACGTACGAGCAGTACTTC
-,-,TRBV5-8,TRBJ1-5,CASSLAGRGGRQPQHF,TGTGCCAGCAGCTTGGCCGGCAGGGGAGGGCGTCAGCCCCAGCATTTT
-,-,TRBV5-4,TRBJ2-6,CASSSRDSSSGANVLTF,TGTGCCAGCAGCAGCCGGGACTCCAGCTCTGGGGCCAACGTCCTGACTTTC
-,-,TRBV29-1,TRBJ2-1,CSVAGQGSYNEQFF,TGCAGCGTTGCAGGTCAGGGTTCCTACAATGAGCAGTTCTTC
once,-,TRBV6-5,TRBJ2-5,CASSYSGGPQETQYF,TGTGCCAGCAGTTACTCGGGGGGACCCCAAGAGACCCAGTACTTC
-,TRBD2,TRBV11-3,TRBJ2-1,CASSSLGGSGNEQFF,TGTGCCAGCAGCTCTCTTGGCGGGAGTGGCAATGAGCAGTTCTTC
-,-,TRBV5-5,TRBJ2-7,CASSIGQSGAYEQYF,TGTGCCAGCAGCATAGGACAGTCCGGGGCCTACGAGCAGTACTTC
once,TRBD2,TRBV11-1,TRBJ2-3,CASSPAHGGTSGRTQYF,TGTGCCAGCAGCCCAGCCCATGGCGGGACTAGCGGGAGAACGCAGTATTTT
-,-,TRBV19,TRBJ2-2,CASKDPGRTGELFF,TGTGCCAGCAAAGACCCAGGGAGGACCGGGGAGCTGTTTTTT
-,-,TRBV28,TRBJ2-3,CASRGLGTDTQYF,TGTGCCAGTAGGGGCTTAGGCACAGATACGCAGTATTTT
-,TRBD2,TRBV28,TRBJ2-7,CASSLSGVAYEQYF,TGTGCCAGCAGTTTGAGCGGGGTTGCCTACGAGCAGTACTTC
-,-,TRBV19,TRBJ1-2,CASAPGLLPINYGYTF,TGTGCCAGTGCCCCCGGACTGCTTCCAATTAATTATGGCTACACCTTC
once,TRBD1,TRBV11-1,TRBJ2-7,CASSHPGQGVYEQYF,TGTGCCAGCAGTCATCCGGGACAGGGGGTCTACGAGCAGTACTTC
-,-,TRBV10-3,TRBJ1-3,CAISDQGGNTIYF,TGTGCCATCAGTGATCAGGGCGGAAACACCATATATTTT
-,TRBD2,TRBV27,TRBJ2-5,CASSSLAGGQESQYF,TGTGCCAGCAGTTCTCTAGCGGGGGGACAAGAGTCCCAGTACTTC
-,TRBD2,TRBV10-2,TRBJ2-2,CASRPSGSLGGELFF,TGCGCCAGCAGACCTAGCGGGAGCTTAGGCGGGGAGCTGTTTTTT
-,-,TRBV4-2,TRBJ2-5,CASSLGVESETQYF,TGTGCCAGCTCGCTCGGGGTGGAGTCAGAGACCCAGTACTTC
-,-,TRBV25-1,TRBJ2-1,CASSDRGTWNEQFF,TGTGCCAGCAGTGACAGGGGAACTTGGAATGAGCAGTTCTTC
-,TRBD1,TRBV2,TRBJ1-5,CASSFQGAYSNQPQHF,TGTGCCAGCAGTTTCCAGGGGGCTTATAGCAATCAGCCCCAGCATTTT
-,TRBD2,TRBV6-1,TRBJ2-7,CASMTSRDHYEQYF,TGTGCCAGCATGACTAGCCGAGATCACTACGAGCAGTACTTC
-,TRBD1,TRBV28,TRBJ1-5,CASRGPNQPQHF,TGTGCCAGTAGGGGGCCAAATCAGCCCCAGCATTTT
-,TRBD1,TRBV5-1,TRBJ1-3,CASSLGQGGSGNTIYF,TGCGCCAGCAGCTTGGGACAGGGTGGCTCTGGAAACACCATATATTTT
once,-,TRBV13,TRBJ2-3,CASSSKSGWGTDTQYF,TGTGCCAGCAGCTCCAAAAGCGGGTGGGGCACAGATACGCAGTATTTT
-,TRBD1,TRBV7-2,TRBJ2-4,CASSTGQGNIQYF,TGTGCCAGCAGCACGGGACAGGGCAACATTCAGTACTTC
-,-,TRBV7-2,TRBJ2-7,CASSLGLASYEQYF,TGTGCCAGCAGCTTAGGTCTAGCGAGCTACGAGCAGTACTTC
-,-,TRBV7-2,TRBJ1-5,CASSLGVRGQPQHF,TGTGCCAGCAGCTTAGGGGTCAGGGGACAGCCCCAGCATTTT
-,TRBD1,TRBV2,TRBJ1-2,CASSEENRGLNGYTF,TGTGCCAGCAGTGAGGAGAACAGGGGGCTGAATGGCTACACCTTC
-,TRBD1,TRBV10-3,TRBJ2-4,CAISEGPTGGSGKNIQYF,TGTGCCATCAGTGAGGGACCAACAGGGGGCTCGGGCAAAAACATTCAGTACTTC
once,-,TRBV21-1,TRBJ1-2,CATPDQGNYGYTF,TGTGCCACCCCGGACCAGGGGAATTATGGCTACACCTTC